A selection of T cell receptor beta chains follows, all from one sample in a study of blood T cell repertoires in COVID-19. Sequenced by immunoSEQ multiplex PCR; TCRdb stores in-frame clones only, minus some. The profile covers under 300,000 clones, with about 90% appearing a single time and roughly 6% taken by the ten largest. The sequencing input was PBMCs or T cells enriched from blood (not recorded which). The receptors stem from a woman aged 30 to 39 with acute COVID-19. Each CDR3 is given with its conserved first and last residue. Each record gives: J gene, V gene, D gene, clone size, CDR3 DNA, CDR3 protein. The D gene is left open where the match is weak. A clone size is listed for some rows: how often the clone was seen (once, few, many), or a class if it is expanded.

j_gene: TRBJ1-3
v_gene: TRBV9
d_gene: .
abundance: .
CDR3nt: TGTGCCAGCACAAGAGGACTAGGGGCAGGAAACACCATATATTTT
CDR3aa: CASTRGLGAGNTIYF

j_gene: TRBJ2-5
v_gene: TRBV7-8
d_gene: TRBD2
abundance: .
CDR3nt: TGTGCCAGCAGCTTAGTGGGGGGGGTTGAAAAGGAGACCCAGTACTTC
CDR3aa: CASSLVGGVEKETQYF

j_gene: TRBJ2-3
v_gene: TRBV7-8
d_gene: TRBD2
abundance: .
CDR3nt: TGTGCCAGCAGCCACGAACGGGGGGGAATGGATACGCAGTATTTT
CDR3aa: CASSHERGGMDTQYF

j_gene: TRBJ2-2
v_gene: TRBV27
d_gene: TRBD2
abundance: .
CDR3nt: TGTGCCAGCAGTTTGCGGGAGTTTACCGGGGAGCTGTTTTTT
CDR3aa: CASSLREFTGELFF

j_gene: TRBJ1-2
v_gene: TRBV10-3
d_gene: TRBD1
abundance: .
CDR3nt: TGTGCCATCCTAGGACAGGGGCGGCAGGGCGACTATGGCTACACCTTC
CDR3aa: CAILGQGRQGDYGYTF

j_gene: TRBJ1-3
v_gene: TRBV5-1
d_gene: .
abundance: .
CDR3nt: TGCGCCAGCAGCTTGTCCGTTGGAGCTGGAAACACCATATATTTT
CDR3aa: CASSLSVGAGNTIYF

j_gene: TRBJ2-7
v_gene: TRBV28
d_gene: .
abundance: .
CDR3nt: TGTGCCAGCAGTAATGTAGACTACGAGCAGTACTTC
CDR3aa: CASSNVDYEQYF

j_gene: TRBJ1-1
v_gene: TRBV19
d_gene: .
abundance: .
CDR3nt: TGTGCCACCTCGCCGAGTGGGAACACTGAAGCTTTCTTT
CDR3aa: CATSPSGNTEAFF

j_gene: TRBJ2-1
v_gene: TRBV15
d_gene: .
abundance: .
CDR3nt: TGTGCCACCAGCAGAGAAGGATTAGCCTCGGGTGAGCAGTTCTTC
CDR3aa: CATSREGLASGEQFF

j_gene: TRBJ2-1
v_gene: TRBV7-2
d_gene: .
abundance: .
CDR3nt: TGTGCCAGCAGCCCGACTAGTACCTCCTACAATGAGCAGTTCTTC
CDR3aa: CASSPTSTSYNEQFF

j_gene: TRBJ1-5
v_gene: TRBV7-9
d_gene: .
abundance: .
CDR3nt: TGTGCCAGCAGCTTATCGGAGAATCAGCCCCAGCATTTT
CDR3aa: CASSLSENQPQHF

j_gene: TRBJ2-2
v_gene: TRBV2
d_gene: .
abundance: .
CDR3nt: TGTGCCAGCAGTCCCAGGGCCGGGGAGCTGTTTTTT
CDR3aa: CASSPRAGELFF

j_gene: TRBJ1-5
v_gene: TRBV6-4
d_gene: TRBD1
abundance: .
CDR3nt: TGTGCCAGCAGTGACAAGGGGGCGCGGGGCAATCAGCCCCAGCATTTT
CDR3aa: CASSDKGARGNQPQHF

j_gene: TRBJ2-7
v_gene: TRBV25-1
d_gene: .
abundance: .
CDR3nt: TGTGCCAGCGGTATAAAGCTGACGGGCGAGCAGTACTTC
CDR3aa: CASGIKLTGEQYF

j_gene: TRBJ2-3
v_gene: TRBV7-3
d_gene: TRBD2
abundance: .
CDR3nt: TGTGCCAGCAGCTCTCATGCGACTAGCGGGAGCACAGATACGCAGTATTTT
CDR3aa: CASSSHATSGSTDTQYF

j_gene: TRBJ2-5
v_gene: TRBV28
d_gene: .
abundance: .
CDR3nt: TGTGCCAGCAGTCCGACTATTCCGGGGACCCAGTACTTC
CDR3aa: CASSPTIPGTQYF

j_gene: TRBJ2-5
v_gene: TRBV11-2
d_gene: TRBD2
abundance: .
CDR3nt: TGTGCCAGCAGTCCTGGCGGGGGGGAAGAGACCCAGTACTTC
CDR3aa: CASSPGGGEETQYF

j_gene: TRBJ1-1
v_gene: TRBV2
d_gene: TRBD1
abundance: .
CDR3nt: TGTGCCAGCAGTGGGACAGGGGGTGTTGTCACTGAAGCTTTCTTT
CDR3aa: CASSGTGGVVTEAFF

j_gene: TRBJ2-1
v_gene: TRBV9
d_gene: TRBD2
abundance: .
CDR3nt: TGTGCCAGCAGCCGAAGCGGGGGGACTTACAATGAGCAGTTCTTC
CDR3aa: CASSRSGGTYNEQFF

j_gene: TRBJ2-2
v_gene: TRBV6-5
d_gene: .
abundance: .
CDR3nt: TGTGCCAGCAGTTGGGCAGAAAACACCGGGGAGCTGTTTTTT
CDR3aa: CASSWAENTGELFF

j_gene: TRBJ2-7
v_gene: TRBV9
d_gene: .
abundance: .
CDR3nt: TGTGCCAGCAGCGTAGAAGGATGGGCCGGCAAAGACCCCTACGAGCAGTACTTC
CDR3aa: CASSVEGWAGKDPYEQYF

j_gene: TRBJ2-3
v_gene: TRBV6-5
d_gene: TRBD1
abundance: .
CDR3nt: TGTGCCAGCAGTTACCGGACAGGGCCGCGAGATACGCAGTATTTT
CDR3aa: CASSYRTGPRDTQYF

j_gene: TRBJ1-4
v_gene: TRBV11-3
d_gene: .
abundance: .
CDR3nt: TGTGCCAGCAGCCCGGCGGGGGGCTCAACTAATGAAAAACTGTTTTTT
CDR3aa: CASSPAGGSTNEKLFF

j_gene: TRBJ2-7
v_gene: TRBV7-2
d_gene: .
abundance: .
CDR3nt: TGTGCCAGCAGCTTAAACTTTGGCTACGAGCAGTACTTC
CDR3aa: CASSLNFGYEQYF

j_gene: TRBJ1-1
v_gene: TRBV29-1
d_gene: TRBD1
abundance: once
CDR3nt: TGCAGCGTTGATCGACAGGGGCCTGAAGCTTTCTTT
CDR3aa: CSVDRQGPEAFF

j_gene: TRBJ1-2
v_gene: TRBV7-2
d_gene: .
abundance: .
CDR3nt: TGTGCCAGCAGCTTCGGTATCTCGGGCTGGGGCCGATATGGCTACACCTTC
CDR3aa: CASSFGISGWGRYGYTF

j_gene: TRBJ2-5
v_gene: TRBV7-9
d_gene: .
abundance: .
CDR3nt: TGTGCCAGCAGCGAAGAGGCGGGAATACTCCAAGAGACCCAGTACTTC
CDR3aa: CASSEEAGILQETQYF

j_gene: TRBJ2-2
v_gene: TRBV6-2/TRBV6-3
d_gene: TRBD2
abundance: .
CDR3nt: TGTGCCAGCAGCACTAGCGGGAGAGGCACCGGGGAGCTGTTTTTT
CDR3aa: CASSTSGRGTGELFF

j_gene: TRBJ2-7
v_gene: TRBV7-9
d_gene: .
abundance: .
CDR3nt: TGTGCCAGCAGCCCGCCCGGTGTAGATATAAGCTCCTACGAGCAGTACTTC
CDR3aa: CASSPPGVDISSYEQYF

j_gene: TRBJ1-5
v_gene: TRBV19
d_gene: .
abundance: .
CDR3nt: TGTGCCAGTAGTAGCCGGGGGTCTAATCAGCCCCAGCATTTT
CDR3aa: CASSSRGSNQPQHF

j_gene: TRBJ1-5
v_gene: TRBV28
d_gene: .
abundance: .
CDR3nt: TGTGCCAGCAGCTCACAACAGGGAGATCAGCCCCAGCATTTT
CDR3aa: CASSSQQGDQPQHF

j_gene: TRBJ1-1
v_gene: TRBV7-3
d_gene: .
abundance: .
CDR3nt: TGTGCCAGCAGCTCCCAAGGGGGGGCCACTGAAGCTTTCTTT
CDR3aa: CASSSQGGATEAFF

j_gene: TRBJ1-6
v_gene: TRBV6-2/TRBV6-3
d_gene: .
abundance: .
CDR3nt: TGTGCCAGCAGTTACCGGGAATCCTATAATTCACCCCTCCACTTT
CDR3aa: CASSYRESYNSPLHF

j_gene: TRBJ1-6
v_gene: TRBV10-3
d_gene: .
abundance: .
CDR3nt: TGTGCCATCAGTGCCGCAGACTCCGATTCACCCCTCCACTTT
CDR3aa: CAISAADSDSPLHF

j_gene: TRBJ2-5
v_gene: TRBV24-1
d_gene: .
abundance: .
CDR3nt: TGTGCCACCAGTGGGTCAGGCCTCCAAGAGACCCAGTACTTC
CDR3aa: CATSGSGLQETQYF

j_gene: TRBJ1-3
v_gene: TRBV19
d_gene: .
abundance: .
CDR3nt: TGTGCCAGTAGTCTACAGATCTCTGGAAACACCATATATTTT
CDR3aa: CASSLQISGNTIYF

j_gene: TRBJ1-2
v_gene: TRBV29-1
d_gene: TRBD1
abundance: .
CDR3nt: TGCAGCACCTGGGACAGCTTCAATGTCTATGGCTACACCTTC
CDR3aa: CSTWDSFNVYGYTF

j_gene: TRBJ2-3
v_gene: TRBV24-1
d_gene: .
abundance: .
CDR3nt: TGTGCCACCAGTGACAAACCCGGGACTAGCACAGATACGCAGTATTTT
CDR3aa: CATSDKPGTSTDTQYF

j_gene: TRBJ1-4
v_gene: TRBV11-2
d_gene: .
abundance: .
CDR3nt: TGTGCCAGCAGCTTAAGCCGAAATGAAAAACTGTTTTTT
CDR3aa: CASSLSRNEKLFF

j_gene: TRBJ1-2
v_gene: TRBV28
d_gene: TRBD1
abundance: .
CDR3nt: TGTGCCAGCAGCTCGGGACAGGTGAGCTATGGCTACACCTTC
CDR3aa: CASSSGQVSYGYTF

j_gene: TRBJ1-2
v_gene: TRBV28
d_gene: .
abundance: .
CDR3nt: TGTGCCAGCAGCTCCTTAGGAGCCTCAAACTATGGCTACACCTTC
CDR3aa: CASSSLGASNYGYTF

j_gene: TRBJ1-4
v_gene: TRBV7-9
d_gene: TRBD1
abundance: .
CDR3nt: TGTGCCAGCAGCTCGGGACAGGGAAAGGAAAAACTGTTTTTT
CDR3aa: CASSSGQGKEKLFF

j_gene: TRBJ2-7
v_gene: TRBV4-1
d_gene: TRBD1
abundance: .
CDR3nt: TGCGCCAGCAGCCAGACAGGGCTTGGCGAGCAGTACTTC
CDR3aa: CASSQTGLGEQYF